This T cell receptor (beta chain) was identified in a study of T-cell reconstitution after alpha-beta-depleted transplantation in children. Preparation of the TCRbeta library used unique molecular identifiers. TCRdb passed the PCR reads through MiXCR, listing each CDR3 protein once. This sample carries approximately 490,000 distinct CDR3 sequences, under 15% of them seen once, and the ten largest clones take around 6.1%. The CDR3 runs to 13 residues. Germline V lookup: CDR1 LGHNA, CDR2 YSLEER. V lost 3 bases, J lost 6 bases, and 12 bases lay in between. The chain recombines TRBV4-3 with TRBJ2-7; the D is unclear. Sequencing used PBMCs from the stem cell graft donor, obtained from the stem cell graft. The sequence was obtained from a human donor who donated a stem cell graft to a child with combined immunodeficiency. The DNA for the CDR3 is TGCGCCAGCAGCCATGTGCACAGAGGCGAGCAGTACTTC. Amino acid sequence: CASSHVHRGEQYF.